Below, 26 T cell receptor beta chains from the same sample are listed, as sequenced in a study of blood T cell repertoires in COVID-19. Sequencing used immunoSEQ multiplex PCR; TCRdb keeps in-frame clones, though not all of them. Of approximately 75,000 clones listed, 83% are singletons. The material sequenced was peripheral blood. These receptors all stem from a man aged 25 to 45 with COVID-19, enrolled during active disease.

The chain recombines TRBV7-6 with TRBJ2-1; the match to TRBD2 covers 8 bases. The CDR3 consists of 14 residues. CDR1 and CDR2 (germline): SGHVS, FNYEAQ. The J segment lost 3 bases and the V segment lost 5 bases, leaving 3 bases of the junction unmatched. In DNA, the CDR3 is TGTGCCAGCAGCCTTAGCGGGAACTACAATGAGCAGTTCTTC. It is translated as CASSLSGNYNEQFF.

CDR3 nucleotide sequence: TGCGCCAGCAGCCAAGTCCCAAGGGGGATAGATACGCAGTATTTT. Protein sequence: CASSQVPRGIDTQYF. V and J are TRBV4-1 and TRBJ2-3; TRBD1 might be the D (6 bases). Trimming took off 1 base at V and 5 bases at J, with 13 bases between the two ends. The CDR3 has 15 residues. Germline assignment: CDR1 MGHRA and CDR2 YSYEKL.

This sequence joins TRBV19 and TRBJ1-1, with D hard to call. The germline V gene has CDR1 LNHDA and CDR2 SQIVND (reference sequence). Trimming stripped 3 bases from V and 11 bases from J, with 22 bases between. The CDR3 extends over 15 amino acids. The CDR3 sequence is CASSIFPASNPRAFF. The CDR3 DNA sequence: TGTGCCAGTAGTATCTTTCCGGCCTCAAACCCGAGGGCTTTCTTT.

DNA for the CDR3: TGTGCCAGCAGCCAAAGGGGTGCGTCACCCCTCCACTTT. Translated: CASSQRGASPLHF. This chain joins TRBV3-1 (or the pseudogene TRBV3-2) and TRBJ1-6; D perhaps matches TRBD1 (5 bases). The length of the CDR3 is 13 residues. V was trimmed by 2 bases and J by 10 bases, leaving 9 bases between them. In germline, CDR1 is LGHDT, CDR2 YNNKEL (reference sequence).

The chain combines TRBV27 with TRBJ2-7; 8 nucleotides agree with TRBD1. The CDR3 is made up of 14 amino acids. The trim removed 3 bases at V and 5 bases at J, leaving 6 bases unmatched. Looked up from germline, CDR1 is MNHEY and CDR2 is SMNVEV (reference sequence). The CDR3 here is CASSFARGRNEQYF. The CDR3, as DNA: TGTGCCAGCAGTTTCGCCAGGGGGCGAAACGAGCAGTACTTC.

The chain employs TRBV27 and TRBJ2-6; D is unresolved. From germline, CDR1 is MNHEY and CDR2 SMNVEV (reference sequence). V shed 3 bases and J shed 0 bases, with 6 bases lying between them. The CDR3 extends over 15 amino acids. The CDR3, as DNA: TGTGCCAGCAGTTTTAATCCCTCTGGGGCCAACGTCCTGACTTTC. Protein product: CASSFNPSGANVLTF.

The rearrangement uses TRBV10-1 and TRBJ1-1, with a possible D match to TRBD1 (5 bases). The V gene lost 5 bases and the J gene lost 5 bases, with 12 bases spanning the gap. CDR3 size: 13 residues. Germline V gene sequence: CDR1 WNHNN, CDR2 SYGVQD (reference sequence). The CDR3 is CASSPRGETEAFF. The CDR3 DNA is TGCGCCAGCAGTCCGCGGGGGGAAACTGAAGCTTTCTTT.

The chain recombines TRBV24-1 with TRBJ2-3; tentatively, D is TRBD2 (5 bases). This CDR3 spans 15 amino acids. Germline CDR1 KGHDR, CDR2 SFDVKD. The V gene lost 4 bases and the J gene lost 4 bases, with 14 bases spanning the gap. CDR3 DNA: TGTGCCACCAGTGACCATACTAGGAACCCAGATACGCAGTATTTT. It translates to CATSDHTRNPDTQYF.

J is TRBJ1-2 and V is TRBV28, with D possibly being TRBD1 (6 bases). Germline V lookup: CDR1 MDHEN, CDR2 SYDVKM. The CDR3 totals 14 residues. Trimming left V 7 bases short and J 4 bases short, with 16 bases between. CDR3 sequence reads: CASTFVGGAYGYTF. CDR3 in DNA: TGTGCCAGCACTTTCGTGGGGGGGGCCTATGGCTACACCTTC.

The chain joins TRBV6-4 to TRBJ2-1; the D gene is possibly TRBD2 (6 bases). Germline V gene lookup returns CDR1 MRHNA and CDR2 SNTAGT. The CDR3 runs 15 residues. V lost 0 bases to trimming and J lost 0 bases, with 6 bases between them. CDR3 nucleotide sequence: TGTGCCAGCAGTGACTCAGCGGGCTCCTACAATGAGCAGTTCTTC. This gives the protein CASSDSAGSYNEQFF.

This chain's CDR3 is CASMGQFQETQYF. For the CDR3, the DNA is TGTGCCAGTATGGGACAGTTCCAAGAGACCCAGTACTTC. The chain uses TRBV6-6 and TRBJ2-5; 7 bases map to TRBD1. V lost 9 bases, J lost 1 base, and 5 bases stayed unmatched. Germline lookup yields CDR1 MNHNY and CDR2 SVGAGI (reference sequence). The CDR3 length is 13 residues.

This chain joins TRBV28 and TRBJ2-7; D might be TRBD1 (5 bases). V dropped 3 bases and J dropped 2 bases, with 14 bases sitting between them. Germline V CDR1 and CDR2: MDHEN, SYDVKM. CDR3 length: 15 residues. The CDR3 bases are TGTGCCAGCAGTTTTTTCGGTCAGGGTCCCTACGAGCAGTACTTC. The encoded protein is CASSFFGQGPYEQYF.

Ten or more counts support this clone. This chain connects TRBV4-2 to TRBJ1-4, with D perhaps matching TRBD1 (5 bases). CDR3 size: 18 residues. The ends were cut back, 0 bases at V and 4 bases at J, with 18 bases in the middle. Germline V gene data show CDR1 as LGHNA and CDR2 as YNFKEQ. CDR3 residues: CASSQDPVAGGDNEKLFF. The CDR3 DNA follows: TGTGCCAGCAGCCAAGACCCCGTGGCGGGGGGAGATAATGAAAAACTGTTTTTT.

This clone has just one count. The V gene is TRBV9, the J gene TRBJ2-2, with TRBD2 matching 9 bases. Germline V gene lookup returns CDR1 SGDLS and CDR2 YYNGEE. The V and J ends lost 3 bases and 0 bases, in that order; junction bases with no gene match: 0. The CDR3 contains 15 residues. The CDR3 loop reads CASSASGANTGELFF. The CDR3 DNA reads TGTGCCAGCAGCGCTAGCGGGGCGAACACCGGGGAGCTGTTTTTT. Full variable domain (remainder filled in from reference TRBV9 and TRBJ2-2): DSGVTQTPKHLITATGQRVTLRCSPRSGDLSVYWYQQSLDQGLQFLIQYYNGEERAKGNILERFSAQQFPDLHSELNLSSLELGDSALYFCASSASGANTGELFFGEGSRLTVL.

The gene calls are TRBV5-4 and TRBJ2-1; 8 bases are shared with TRBD2. V trimming: 0 bases; J trimming: 8 bases; junction bases outside the gene matches: 13. The germline gives CDR1 SGHNT, CDR2 YYREEE (reference sequence). This CDR3 has 17 amino acids. The CDR3 spells CASSLGRVGLAGHEQFF. CDR3 DNA sequence: TGTGCCAGCAGCTTGGGGAGGGTAGGGCTAGCGGGCCATGAGCAGTTCTTC.

The table lists this clone with a few counts. The genes are TRBV2 and TRBJ1-2, with TRBD1 as a possible D gene (6 bases). The CDR3 covers 12 residues. Germline V gene lookup returns CDR1 SNHLY and CDR2 FYNNEI. V gave up 5 bases and J gave up 6 bases, with 10 bases separating them. CDR3 sequence (DNA): TGTGCCAGCAGTATACAGGGAAATGGCTACACCTTC. It encodes CASSIQGNGYTF. Combining the CDR3 with reference TRBV2 and TRBJ1-2 gives the whole variable domain EPEVTQTPSHQVTQMGQEVILRCVPISNHLYFYWYRQILGQKVEFLVSFYNNEISEKSEIFDDQFSVERPDGSNFTLKIRSTKLEDSAMYFCASSIQGNGYTFGSGTRLTVV.

This rearrangement joins TRBV4-2 to TRBJ2-5, with a possible D match to TRBD1 (5 bases). Germline V gives CDR1 LGHNA, CDR2 YNFKEQ. The CDR3 is 15 amino acids. Deletions cut 0 bases from V and 5 bases from J, with 13 bases between. CDR3 sequence: CASSQEGRVGETQYF. The CDR3 nucleotides read TGTGCCAGCAGCCAAGAAGGCAGGGTTGGGGAGACCCAGTACTTC.

The rearrangement joins TRBV7-2 to TRBJ1-1; no reliable D call. This CDR3 contains 13 residues. Germline V lookup: CDR1 SGHTA, CDR2 FQGNSA. V was shortened by 4 bases and J by 1 base, with 7 bases between the two germline ends. The CDR3 DNA is TGTGCCAGCAGCTCTCAGTCGAACACTGAAGCTTTCTTT. Protein: CASSSQSNTEAFF. Filled out from reference TRBV7-2 and TRBJ1-1, the complete variable domain reads GAGVSQSPSNKVTEKGKDVELRCDPISGHTALYWYRQSLGQGLEFLIYFQGNSAPDKSGLPSDRFSAERTGGSVSTLTIQRTQQEDSAVYLCASSSQSNTEAFFGQGTRLTVV.

This rearrangement joins TRBV27 to TRBJ1-2; D is uncertain. Trimming removed 6 bases from V and 6 bases from J, with 14 bases in between. The CDR3 spans 13 residues. CDR1 MNHEY and CDR2 SMNVEV come from the germline V gene (reference sequence). CDR3 loop: CASRDGVGDGYTF. As DNA, the CDR3 is TGTGCCAGCAGGGACGGAGTCGGGGATGGCTACACCTTC.

The rearrangement links TRBV11-3 to TRBJ2-3; a weak D match, TRBD1 (6 bases). This CDR3 has 19 amino acids. The germline gives CDR1 SGHNT, CDR2 YENEEA. V was pared by 4 bases and J by 0 bases, with 23 bases between. The chain's CDR3 is CASSSYHEGTRDSTDTQYF. CDR3 sequence (DNA): TGTGCCAGCAGCTCCTACCACGAGGGGACAAGGGATAGCACAGATACGCAGTATTTT.

This clone was found once. The rearrangement joins TRBV19 to TRBJ2-1; TRBD2 matches 10 bases. Germline lookup yields CDR1 LNHDA and CDR2 SQIVND (reference sequence). V trimming: 6 bases; J trimming: 9 bases; junction bases outside the gene matches: 8. The CDR3 extends over 14 amino acids. In DNA form, the CDR3 reads TGTGCCAGTAGAGGACTAGCGGACGAGGGTGAGCAGTTCTTC. Its translation is CASRGLADEGEQFF.

In nucleotides, the CDR3 is TGTGCCAGCAGTGACTCTAGCGGGAGATACAATGAGCAGTTCTTC. It encodes CASSDSSGRYNEQFF. V gene TRBV6-4 combines with J gene TRBJ2-1; 9 nucleotides align to TRBD2. V shed 0 bases, J shed 4 bases, and the junction held 1 base outside the gene matches. CDR1 and CDR2 (germline): MRHNA, SNTAGT. This CDR3 has 15 amino acids.

In regard to this clone: This CDR3 is also generated by other DNA sequences in the sample. The DNA of the CDR3 is TGTGCCAAGAGCTCGTCCTATGAAGCTTTCTTT. Its protein product is CAKSSSYEAFF. V and J are TRBV21-1 and TRBJ1-1. TRBV21-1 is reported as a pseudogene. The CDR3 has 11 residues.

The CDR3 DNA is TGTGCCAGCATCGACAGGGAAGGGAACACCGGGGAGCTGTTTTTT. Translated, it gives CASIDREGNTGELFF. This rearrangement joins TRBV7-9 to TRBJ2-2, with 7 bases matching TRBD1. With V trimmed by 7 bases and J by 1 base, 6 bases remained unmatched. The CDR3 extends over 15 amino acids. Germline CDR1 is SEHNR and CDR2 is FQNEAQ (reference sequence).

This clone appeared a few times. The chain recombines TRBV27 with TRBJ2-1, with TRBD2 identical over 7 bases. Per germline, CDR1 MNHEY and CDR2 SMNVEV (reference sequence). V lost 7 bases and J lost 3; bases outside the gene matches: 12. The CDR3 has 16 amino acids. CDR3 region: CASKPQVAGVYNEQFF. CDR3 DNA: TGTGCCAGCAAGCCCCAGGTTGCGGGAGTCTACAATGAGCAGTTCTTC.

The J gene is TRBJ2-7, the V gene TRBV7-6; D is perhaps TRBD1 (6 bases). CDR1 is SGHVS, CDR2 FNYEAQ, per germline. V lost 0 bases to trimming and J lost 3 bases, with 27 bases between them. The CDR3 runs 20 residues. The CDR3 nucleotides are TGTGCCAGCAGCTTAGCGCCACGGCCTCTACAGGGACAAACGGGCTACGAGCAGTACTTC. This codes for CASSLAPRPLQGQTGYEQYF.